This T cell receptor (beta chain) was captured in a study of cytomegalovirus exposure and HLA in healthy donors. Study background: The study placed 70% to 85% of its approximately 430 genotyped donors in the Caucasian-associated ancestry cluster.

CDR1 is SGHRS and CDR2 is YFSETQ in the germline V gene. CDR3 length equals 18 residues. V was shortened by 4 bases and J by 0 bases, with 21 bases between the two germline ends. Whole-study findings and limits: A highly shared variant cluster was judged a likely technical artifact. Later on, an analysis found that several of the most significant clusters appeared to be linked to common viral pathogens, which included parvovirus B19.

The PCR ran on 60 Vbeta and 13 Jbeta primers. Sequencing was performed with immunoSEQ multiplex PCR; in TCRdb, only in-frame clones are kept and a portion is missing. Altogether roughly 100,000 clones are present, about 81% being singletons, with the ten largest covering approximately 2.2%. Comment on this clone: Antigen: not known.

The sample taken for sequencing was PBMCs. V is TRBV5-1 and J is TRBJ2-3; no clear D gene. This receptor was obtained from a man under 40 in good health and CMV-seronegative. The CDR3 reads CASSPDPKTRASTDTQYF. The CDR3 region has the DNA TGCGCCAGCAGCCCTGACCCAAAGACTCGTGCTAGCACAGATACGCAGTATTTT. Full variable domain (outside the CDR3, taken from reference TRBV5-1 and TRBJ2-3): KAGVTQTPRYLIKTRGQQVTLSCSPISGHRSVSWYQQTPGQGLQFLFEYFSETQRNKGNFPGRFSGRQFSNSRSEMNVSTLELGDSALYLCASSPDPKTRASTDTQYFGPGTRLTVL.